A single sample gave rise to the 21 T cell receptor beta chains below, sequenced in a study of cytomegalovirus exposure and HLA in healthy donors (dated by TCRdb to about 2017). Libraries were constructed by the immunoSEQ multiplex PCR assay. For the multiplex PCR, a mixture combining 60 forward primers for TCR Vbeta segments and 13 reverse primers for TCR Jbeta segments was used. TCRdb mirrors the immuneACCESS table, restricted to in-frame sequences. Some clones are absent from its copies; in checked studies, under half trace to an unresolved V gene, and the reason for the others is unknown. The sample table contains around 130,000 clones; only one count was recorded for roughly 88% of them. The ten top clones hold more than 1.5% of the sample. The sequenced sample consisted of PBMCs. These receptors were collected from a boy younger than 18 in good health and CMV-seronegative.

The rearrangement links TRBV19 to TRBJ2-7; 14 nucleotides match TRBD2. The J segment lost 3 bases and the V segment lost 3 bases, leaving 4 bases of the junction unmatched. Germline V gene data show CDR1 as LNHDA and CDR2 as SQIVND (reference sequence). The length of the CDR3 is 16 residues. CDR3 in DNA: TGTGCCAGTAGTATGGCGGGGACTAGCGGGAGCTACGAGCAGTACTTC. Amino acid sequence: CASSMAGTSGSYEQYF.

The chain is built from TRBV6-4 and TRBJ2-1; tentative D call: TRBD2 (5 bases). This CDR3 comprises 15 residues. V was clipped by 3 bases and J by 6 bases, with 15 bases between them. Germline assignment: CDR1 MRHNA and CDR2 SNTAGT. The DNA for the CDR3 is TGTGCCAGCAGTGAAGACCCGGGGATGGGCAATGAGCAGTTCTTC. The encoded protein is CASSEDPGMGNEQFF.

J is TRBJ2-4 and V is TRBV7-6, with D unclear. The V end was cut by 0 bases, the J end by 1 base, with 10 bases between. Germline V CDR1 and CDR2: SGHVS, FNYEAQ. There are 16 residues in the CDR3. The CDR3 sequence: CASSLAYKEAKNIQYF. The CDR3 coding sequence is TGTGCCAGCAGCTTAGCGTACAAGGAGGCCAAAAACATTCAGTACTTC.

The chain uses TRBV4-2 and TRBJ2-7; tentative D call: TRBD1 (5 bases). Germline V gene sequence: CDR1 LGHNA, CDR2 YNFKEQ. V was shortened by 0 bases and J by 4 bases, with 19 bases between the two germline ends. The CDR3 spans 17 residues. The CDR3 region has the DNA TGTGCCAGCAGCCAAGATCCAGGGCCACTCACTTATTACGAGCAGTACTTC. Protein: CASSQDPGPLTYYEQYF.

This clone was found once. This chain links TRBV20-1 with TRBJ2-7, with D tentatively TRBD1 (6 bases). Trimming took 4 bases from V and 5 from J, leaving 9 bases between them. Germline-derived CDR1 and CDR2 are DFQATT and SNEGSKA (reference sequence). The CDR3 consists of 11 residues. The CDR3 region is CSANRDHEQYF. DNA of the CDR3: TGCAGTGCTAACAGGGACCACGAGCAGTACTTC.

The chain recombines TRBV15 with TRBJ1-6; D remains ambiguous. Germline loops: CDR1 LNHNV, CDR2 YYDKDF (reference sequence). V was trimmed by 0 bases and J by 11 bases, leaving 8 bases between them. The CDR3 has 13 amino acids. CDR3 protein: CATSRDLSAPLHF. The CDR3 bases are TGTGCCACCAGCAGAGATCTGTCGGCACCCCTCCACTTT.

CDR3 sequence (DNA): TGTGCCAGCAGTTTAACGACAGGGGGAGGAAAACTGTTTTTT. Translation: CASSLTTGGGKLFF. The genes are TRBV27 and TRBJ1-4; TRBD1 matches 9 bases. The CDR3 contains 14 residues. V was clipped by 2 bases and J by 10 bases; unmatched bases: 5. Germline V CDR1 and CDR2: MNHEY, SMNVEV (reference sequence).

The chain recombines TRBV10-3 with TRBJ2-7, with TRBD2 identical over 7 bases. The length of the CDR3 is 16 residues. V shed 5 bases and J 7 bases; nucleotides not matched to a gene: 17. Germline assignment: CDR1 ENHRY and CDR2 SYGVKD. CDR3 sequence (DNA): TGTGCCATCAGTAAAGAAGGGGCGGGAGTAACGGGTGAGCAGTACTTC. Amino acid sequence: CAISKEGAGVTGEQYF.

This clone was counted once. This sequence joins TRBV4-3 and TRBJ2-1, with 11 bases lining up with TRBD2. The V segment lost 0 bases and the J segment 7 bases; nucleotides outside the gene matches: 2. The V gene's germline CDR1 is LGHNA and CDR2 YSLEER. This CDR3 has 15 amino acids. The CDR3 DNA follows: TGCGCCAGCAGCCAAGATCCTAGCGGGGGGAATGAGCAGTTCTTC. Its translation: CASSQDPSGGNEQFF.

The CDR3 DNA sequence: TGTGCCAGTAGTCAGGGGGCCAGGGAGCCCCAGCATTTT. Its translation: CASSQGAREPQHF. The chain has TRBV19 and TRBJ1-5, with TRBD1 identical over 8 bases. The CDR3 totals 13 residues. Trimming at V came to 5 bases and at J to 8 bases, leaving 5 bases not matched to a gene. CDR1 and CDR2 from the germline V gene are LNHDA and SQIVND (reference sequence).

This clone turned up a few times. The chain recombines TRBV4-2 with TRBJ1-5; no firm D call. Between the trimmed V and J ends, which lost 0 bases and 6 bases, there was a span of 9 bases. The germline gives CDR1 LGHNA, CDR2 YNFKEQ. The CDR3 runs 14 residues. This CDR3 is CASSQDSFGQPQHF. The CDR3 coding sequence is TGTGCCAGCAGCCAAGATAGTTTTGGTCAGCCCCAGCATTTT.

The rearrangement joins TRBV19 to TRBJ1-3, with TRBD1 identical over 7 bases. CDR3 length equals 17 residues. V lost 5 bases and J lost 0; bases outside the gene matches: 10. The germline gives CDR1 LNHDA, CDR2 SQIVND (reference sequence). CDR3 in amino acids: CASSARTGLPSGNTIYF. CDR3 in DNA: TGTGCCAGTAGTGCTCGGACAGGATTACCCTCTGGAAACACCATATATTTT.

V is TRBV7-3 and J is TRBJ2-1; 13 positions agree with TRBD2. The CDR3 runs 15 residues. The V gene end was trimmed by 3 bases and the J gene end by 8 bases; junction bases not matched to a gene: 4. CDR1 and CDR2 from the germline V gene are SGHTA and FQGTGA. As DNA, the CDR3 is TGTGCCAGCAGCTTCGGGACTAGCGGGACCGATGAGCAGTTCTTC. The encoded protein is CASSFGTSGTDEQFF.

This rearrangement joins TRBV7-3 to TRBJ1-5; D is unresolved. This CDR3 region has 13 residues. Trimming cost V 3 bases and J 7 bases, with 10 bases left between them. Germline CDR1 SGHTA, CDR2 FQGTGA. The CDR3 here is CASSLAPPQPQHF. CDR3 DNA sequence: TGTGCCAGCAGCTTGGCACCCCCCCAGCCCCAGCATTTT.

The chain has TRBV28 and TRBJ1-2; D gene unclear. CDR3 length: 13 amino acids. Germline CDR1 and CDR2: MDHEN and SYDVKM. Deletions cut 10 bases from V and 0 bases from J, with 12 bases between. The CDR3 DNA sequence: TGTGCCATCCAGCAGGTCCCTAACTATGGCTACACCTTC. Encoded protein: CAIQQVPNYGYTF.

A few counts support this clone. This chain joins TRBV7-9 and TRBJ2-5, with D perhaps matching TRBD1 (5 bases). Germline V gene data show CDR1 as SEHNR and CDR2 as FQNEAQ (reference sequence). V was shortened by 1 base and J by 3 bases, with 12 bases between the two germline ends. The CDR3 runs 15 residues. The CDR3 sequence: CASSLDGREKETQYF. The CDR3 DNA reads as TGTGCCAGCAGCTTAGATGGCAGGGAAAAAGAGACCCAGTACTTC.

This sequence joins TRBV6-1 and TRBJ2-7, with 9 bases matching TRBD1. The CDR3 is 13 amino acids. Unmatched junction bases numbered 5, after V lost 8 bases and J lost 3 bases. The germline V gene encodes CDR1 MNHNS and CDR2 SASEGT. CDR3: CASHPDRGYEQYF. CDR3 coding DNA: TGTGCCAGCCATCCGGACAGGGGCTACGAGCAGTACTTC.

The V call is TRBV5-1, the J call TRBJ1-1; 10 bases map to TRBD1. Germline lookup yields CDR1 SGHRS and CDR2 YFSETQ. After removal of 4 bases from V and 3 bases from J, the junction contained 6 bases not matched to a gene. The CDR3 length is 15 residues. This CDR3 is CASSPAGTGDTEAFF. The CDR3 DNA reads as TGCGCCAGCAGCCCCGCGGGGACAGGGGACACTGAAGCTTTCTTT.

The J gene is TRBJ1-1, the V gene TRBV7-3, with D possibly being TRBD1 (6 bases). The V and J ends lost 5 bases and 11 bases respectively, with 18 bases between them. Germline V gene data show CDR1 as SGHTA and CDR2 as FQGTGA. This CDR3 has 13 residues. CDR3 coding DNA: TGTGCCAGCAGCCCTTTGGCGGGGGCTGTCGCTTTCTTT. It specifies CASSPLAGAVAFF.

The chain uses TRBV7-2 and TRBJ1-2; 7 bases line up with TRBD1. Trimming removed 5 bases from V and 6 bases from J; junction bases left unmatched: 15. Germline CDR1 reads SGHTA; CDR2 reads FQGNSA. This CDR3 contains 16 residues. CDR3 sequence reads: CASSRGGQKMSDGYTF. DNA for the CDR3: TGTGCCAGCAGCCGAGGGGGACAGAAAATGTCGGATGGCTACACCTTC.

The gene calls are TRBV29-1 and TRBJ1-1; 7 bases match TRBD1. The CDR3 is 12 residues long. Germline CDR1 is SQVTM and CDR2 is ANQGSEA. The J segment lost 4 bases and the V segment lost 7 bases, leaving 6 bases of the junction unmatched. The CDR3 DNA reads TGCAGCGCTAAGACAGGGCGCACTGAAGCTTTCTTT. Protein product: CSAKTGRTEAFF. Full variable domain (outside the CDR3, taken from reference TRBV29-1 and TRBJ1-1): SAVISQKPSRDICQRGTSLTIQCQVDSQVTMMFWYRQQPGQSLTLIATANQGSEATYESGFVIDKFPISRPNLTFSTLTVSNMSPEDSSIYLCSAKTGRTEAFFGQGTRLTVV.